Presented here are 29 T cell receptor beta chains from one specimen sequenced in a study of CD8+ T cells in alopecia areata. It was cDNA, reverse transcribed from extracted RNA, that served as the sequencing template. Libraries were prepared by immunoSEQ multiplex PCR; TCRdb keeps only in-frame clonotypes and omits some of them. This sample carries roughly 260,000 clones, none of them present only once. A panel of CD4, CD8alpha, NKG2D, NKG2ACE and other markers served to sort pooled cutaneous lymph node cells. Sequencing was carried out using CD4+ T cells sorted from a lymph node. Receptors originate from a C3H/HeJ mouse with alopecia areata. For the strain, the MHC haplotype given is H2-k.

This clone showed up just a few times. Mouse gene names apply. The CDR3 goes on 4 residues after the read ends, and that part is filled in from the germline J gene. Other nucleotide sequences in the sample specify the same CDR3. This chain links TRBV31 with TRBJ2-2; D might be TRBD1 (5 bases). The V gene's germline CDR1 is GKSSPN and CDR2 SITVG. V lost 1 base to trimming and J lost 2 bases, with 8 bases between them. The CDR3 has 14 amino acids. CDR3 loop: CAWSRQTNTGQLYF. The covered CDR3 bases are TGTGCCTGGAGTCGACAGACCAACACCGGG.

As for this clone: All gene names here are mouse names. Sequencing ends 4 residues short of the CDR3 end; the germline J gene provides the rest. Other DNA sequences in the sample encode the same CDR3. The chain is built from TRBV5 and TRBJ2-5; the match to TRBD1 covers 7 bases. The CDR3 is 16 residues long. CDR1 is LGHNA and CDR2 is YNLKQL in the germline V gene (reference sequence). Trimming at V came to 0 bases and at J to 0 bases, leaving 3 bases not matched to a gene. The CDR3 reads CASSQDPGQNQDTQYF. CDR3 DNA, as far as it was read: TGTGCCAGCAGCCAAGATCCGGGACAGAACCAAGAC.

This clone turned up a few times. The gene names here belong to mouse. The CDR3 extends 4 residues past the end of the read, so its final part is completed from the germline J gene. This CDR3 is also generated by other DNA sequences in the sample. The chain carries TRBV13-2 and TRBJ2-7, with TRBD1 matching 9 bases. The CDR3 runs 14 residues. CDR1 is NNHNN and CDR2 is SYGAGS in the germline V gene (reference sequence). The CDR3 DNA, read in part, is TGTGCCAGCGGTGATGCCACAGGGGGCGAT. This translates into CASGDATGGD. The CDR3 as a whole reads CASGDATGGDEQYF.

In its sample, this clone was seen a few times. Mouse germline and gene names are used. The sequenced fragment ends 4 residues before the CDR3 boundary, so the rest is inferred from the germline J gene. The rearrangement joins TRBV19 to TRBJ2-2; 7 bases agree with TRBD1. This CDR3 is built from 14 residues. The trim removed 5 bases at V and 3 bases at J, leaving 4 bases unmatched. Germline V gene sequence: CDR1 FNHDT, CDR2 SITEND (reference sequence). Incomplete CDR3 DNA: TGTGCCAGCAGACAGGGGAGATACACCGGG. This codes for CASRQGRYTG. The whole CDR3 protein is CASRQGRYTGQLYF. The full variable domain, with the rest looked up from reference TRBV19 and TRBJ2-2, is GGIITQTPKFLIGQEGQKLTLKCQQNFNHDTMYWYRQDSGKGLRLIYYSITENDLQKGDLSEGYDASREKKSSFSLTVTSAQKNEMAVFLCASRQGRYTGQLYFGEGSKLTVL.

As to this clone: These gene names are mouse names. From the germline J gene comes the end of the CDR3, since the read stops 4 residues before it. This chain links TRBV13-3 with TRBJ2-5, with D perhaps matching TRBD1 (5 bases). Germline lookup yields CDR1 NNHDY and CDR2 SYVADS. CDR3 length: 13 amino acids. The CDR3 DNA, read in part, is TGTGCCAGCAGTGATGCCAGGGTGGAC. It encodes CASSDARVD. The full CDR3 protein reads CASSDARVDTQYF.

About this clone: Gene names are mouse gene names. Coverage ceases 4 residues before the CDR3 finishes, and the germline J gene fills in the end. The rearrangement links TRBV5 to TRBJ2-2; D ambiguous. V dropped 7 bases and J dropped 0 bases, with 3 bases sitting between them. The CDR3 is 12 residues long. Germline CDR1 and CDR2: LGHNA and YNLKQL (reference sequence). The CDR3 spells CASTTNTGQLYF. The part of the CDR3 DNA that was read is TGTGCCAGCACCACAAACACCGGG.

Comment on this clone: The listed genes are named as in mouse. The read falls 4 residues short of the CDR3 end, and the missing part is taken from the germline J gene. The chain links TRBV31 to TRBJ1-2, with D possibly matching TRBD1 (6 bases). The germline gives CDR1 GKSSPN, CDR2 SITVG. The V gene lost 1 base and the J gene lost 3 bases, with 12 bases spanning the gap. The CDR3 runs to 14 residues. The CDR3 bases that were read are TGTGCCTGGAGTCCCCCAGGGGACCACTCC. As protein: CAWSPPGDHS. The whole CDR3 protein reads CAWSPPGDHSDYTF.

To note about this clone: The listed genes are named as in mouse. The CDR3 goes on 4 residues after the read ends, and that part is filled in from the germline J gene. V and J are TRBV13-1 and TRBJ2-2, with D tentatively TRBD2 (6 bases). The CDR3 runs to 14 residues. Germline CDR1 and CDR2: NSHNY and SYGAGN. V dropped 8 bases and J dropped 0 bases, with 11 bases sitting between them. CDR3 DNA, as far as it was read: TGTGCCAGTTTTGACTGGACAAACACCGGG. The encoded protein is CASFDWTNTG. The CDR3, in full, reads CASFDWTNTGQLYF.

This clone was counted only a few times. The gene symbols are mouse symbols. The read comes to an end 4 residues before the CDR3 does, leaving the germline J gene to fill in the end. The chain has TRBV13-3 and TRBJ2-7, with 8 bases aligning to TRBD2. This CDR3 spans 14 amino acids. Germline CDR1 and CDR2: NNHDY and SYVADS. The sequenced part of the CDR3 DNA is TGTGCCAGCAGTGATGAAGTGGGGGGGTAT. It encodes CASSDEVGGY. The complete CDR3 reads CASSDEVGGYEQYF.

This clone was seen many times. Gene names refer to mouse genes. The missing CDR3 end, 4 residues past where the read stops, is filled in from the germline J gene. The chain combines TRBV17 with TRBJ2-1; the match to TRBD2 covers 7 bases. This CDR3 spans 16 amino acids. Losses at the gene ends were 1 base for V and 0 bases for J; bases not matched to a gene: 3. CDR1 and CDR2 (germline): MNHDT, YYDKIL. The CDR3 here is CASSRVGGGNYAEQFF. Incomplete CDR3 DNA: TGTGCTAGCAGTAGAGTCGGGGGGGGTAACTATGCT.

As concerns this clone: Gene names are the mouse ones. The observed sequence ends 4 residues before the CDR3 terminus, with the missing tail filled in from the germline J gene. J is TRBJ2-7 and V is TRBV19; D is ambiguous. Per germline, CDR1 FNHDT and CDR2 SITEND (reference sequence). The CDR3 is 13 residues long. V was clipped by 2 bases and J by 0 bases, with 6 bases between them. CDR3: CASSIPASYEQYF. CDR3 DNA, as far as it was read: TGTGCCAGCAGTATCCCAGCCTCCTAT.

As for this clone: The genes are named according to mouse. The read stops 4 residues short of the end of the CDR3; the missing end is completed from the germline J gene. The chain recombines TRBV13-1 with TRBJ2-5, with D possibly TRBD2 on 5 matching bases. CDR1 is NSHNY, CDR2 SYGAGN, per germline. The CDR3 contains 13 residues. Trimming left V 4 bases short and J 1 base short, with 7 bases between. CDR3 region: CASSPGYQDTQYF. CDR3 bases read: TGTGCCAGCAGTCCTGGGTACCAAGAC.

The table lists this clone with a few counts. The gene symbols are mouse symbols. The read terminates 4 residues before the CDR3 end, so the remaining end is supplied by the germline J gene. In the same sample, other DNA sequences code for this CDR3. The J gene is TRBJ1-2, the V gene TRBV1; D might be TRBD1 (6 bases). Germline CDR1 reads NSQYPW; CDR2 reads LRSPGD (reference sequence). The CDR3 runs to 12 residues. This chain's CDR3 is CTCSARGSDYTF. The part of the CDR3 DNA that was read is TGCACCTGCAGTGCAAGGGGGAGC.

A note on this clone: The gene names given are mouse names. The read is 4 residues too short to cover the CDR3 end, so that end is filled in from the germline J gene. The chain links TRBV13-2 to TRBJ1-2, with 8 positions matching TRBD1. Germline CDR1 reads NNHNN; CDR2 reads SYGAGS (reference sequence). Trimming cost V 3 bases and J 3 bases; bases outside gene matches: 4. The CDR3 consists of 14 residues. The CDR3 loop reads CASGVDRVDSDYTF. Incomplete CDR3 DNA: TGTGCCAGCGGTGTGGACAGGGTGGACTCC.

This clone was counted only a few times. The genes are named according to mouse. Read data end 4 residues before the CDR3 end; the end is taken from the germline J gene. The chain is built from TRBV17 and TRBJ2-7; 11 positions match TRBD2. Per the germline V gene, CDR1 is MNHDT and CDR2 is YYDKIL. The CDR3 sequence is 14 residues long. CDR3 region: CASSSMGLGDEQYF. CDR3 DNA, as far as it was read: TGTGCTAGCAGTAGTATGGGACTGGGGGAT.

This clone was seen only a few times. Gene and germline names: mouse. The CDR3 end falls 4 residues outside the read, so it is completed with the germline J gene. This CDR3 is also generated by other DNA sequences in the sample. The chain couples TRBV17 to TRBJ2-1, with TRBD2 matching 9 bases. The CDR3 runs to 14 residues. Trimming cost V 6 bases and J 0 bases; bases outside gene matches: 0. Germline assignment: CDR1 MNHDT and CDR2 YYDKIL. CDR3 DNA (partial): TGTGCTAGCAGGACTGGGGGTAACTATGCT. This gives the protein CASRTGGNYA. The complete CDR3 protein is CASRTGGNYAEQFF. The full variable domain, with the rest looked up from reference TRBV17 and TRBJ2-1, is DTTVKQNPRYKLARVGKPVNLICSQTMNHDTMYWYQKKPNQAPKLLLFYYDKILNREADTFEKFQSSRPNNSFCSLYIGSAGLEYSAMYLCASRTGGNYAEQFFGPGTRLTVL.

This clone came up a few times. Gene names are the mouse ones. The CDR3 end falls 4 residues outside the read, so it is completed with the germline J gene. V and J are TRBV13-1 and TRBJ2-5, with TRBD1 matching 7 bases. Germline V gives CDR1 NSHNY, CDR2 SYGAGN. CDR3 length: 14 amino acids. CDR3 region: CASSTGTVKDTQYF. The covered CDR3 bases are TGTGCCAGCAGCACCGGGACAGTAAAAGAC.

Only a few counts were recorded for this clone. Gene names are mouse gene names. The sequenced CDR3 bases are TGTGCCAGCAGTACCAGGGGGCGCGGCCAAGAC. Protein sequence: CASSTRGRGQD. The entire CDR3 protein reads CASSTRGRGQDTQYF. The genes are TRBV19 and TRBJ2-5; 8 bases align to TRBD1. The missing CDR3 end, 4 residues past where the read stops, is filled in from the germline J gene. V lost 3 bases to trimming and J lost 2 bases; unmatched junction nucleotides: 5. Germline CDR1 and CDR2: FNHDT and SITEND (reference sequence). The CDR3 runs 15 residues.

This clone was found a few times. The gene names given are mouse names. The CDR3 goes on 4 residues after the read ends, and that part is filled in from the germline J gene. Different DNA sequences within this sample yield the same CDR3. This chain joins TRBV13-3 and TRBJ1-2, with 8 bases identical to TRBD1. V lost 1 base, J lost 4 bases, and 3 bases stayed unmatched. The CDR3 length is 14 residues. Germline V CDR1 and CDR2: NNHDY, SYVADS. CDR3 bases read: TGTGCCAGCAGTGATCAGGGGGCAGGCTCC. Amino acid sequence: CASSDQGAGS. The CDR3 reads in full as CASSDQGAGSDYTF.

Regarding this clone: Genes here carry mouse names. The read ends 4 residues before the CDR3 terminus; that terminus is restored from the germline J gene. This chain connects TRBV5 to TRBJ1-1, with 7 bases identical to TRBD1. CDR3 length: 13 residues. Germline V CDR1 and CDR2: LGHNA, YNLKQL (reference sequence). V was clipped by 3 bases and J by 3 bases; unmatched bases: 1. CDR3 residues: CASSHGTDTEVFF. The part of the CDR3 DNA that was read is TGTGCCAGCAGCCACGGGACAGACACA.

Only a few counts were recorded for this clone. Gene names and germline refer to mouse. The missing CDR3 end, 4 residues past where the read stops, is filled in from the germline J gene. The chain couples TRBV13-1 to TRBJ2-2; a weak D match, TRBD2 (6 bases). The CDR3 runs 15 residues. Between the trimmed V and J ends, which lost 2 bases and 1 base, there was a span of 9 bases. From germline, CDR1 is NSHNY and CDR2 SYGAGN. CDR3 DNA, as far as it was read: TGTGCCAGCAGTGAAACTGGGAGAAACACCGGG. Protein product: CASSETGRNTG. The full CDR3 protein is CASSETGRNTGQLYF.

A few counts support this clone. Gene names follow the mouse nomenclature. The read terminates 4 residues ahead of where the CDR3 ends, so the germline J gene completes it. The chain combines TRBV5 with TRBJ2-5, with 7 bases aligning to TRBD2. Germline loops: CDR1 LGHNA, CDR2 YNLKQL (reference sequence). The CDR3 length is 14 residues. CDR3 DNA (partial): TGTGCCAGCAGCCAAGCTCTGGGGGAAGAC. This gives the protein CASSQALGED. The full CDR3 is CASSQALGEDTQYF.

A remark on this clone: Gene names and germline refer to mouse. CDR3 region: CASSDAYGQGLDEQYF. CDR3 bases read: TGTGCCAGCAGTGATGCATACGGACAGGGCTTGGAT. V gene TRBV13-1 combines with J gene TRBJ2-7, with 8 nucleotides matching TRBD1. The observed sequence ends 4 residues before the CDR3 terminus, with the missing tail filled in from the germline J gene. Germline CDR1 and CDR2: NSHNY and SYGAGN. The CDR3 runs to 16 residues.

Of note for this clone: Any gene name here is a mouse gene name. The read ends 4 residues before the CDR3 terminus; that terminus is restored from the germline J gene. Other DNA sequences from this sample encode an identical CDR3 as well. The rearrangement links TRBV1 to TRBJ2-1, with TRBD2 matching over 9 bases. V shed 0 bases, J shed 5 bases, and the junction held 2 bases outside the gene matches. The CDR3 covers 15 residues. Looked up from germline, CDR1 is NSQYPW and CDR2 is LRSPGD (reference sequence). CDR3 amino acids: CTCSADGGADAEQFF. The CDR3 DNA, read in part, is TGCACCTGCAGTGCAGATGGGGGGGCTGATGCT. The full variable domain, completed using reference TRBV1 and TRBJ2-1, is VTLLEQNPRWRLVPRGQAVNLRCILKNSQYPWMSWYQQDLQKQLQWLFTLRSPGDKEVKSLPGADYLATRVTDTELRLQVANMSQGRTLYCTCSADGGADAEQFFGPGTRLTVL.

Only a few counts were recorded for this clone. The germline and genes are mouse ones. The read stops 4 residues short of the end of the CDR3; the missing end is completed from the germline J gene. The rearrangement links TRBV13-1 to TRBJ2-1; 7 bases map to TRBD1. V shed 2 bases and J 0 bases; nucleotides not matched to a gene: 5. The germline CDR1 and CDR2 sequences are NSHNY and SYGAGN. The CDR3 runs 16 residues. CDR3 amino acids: CASSEPTGANYAEQFF. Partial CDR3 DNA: TGTGCCAGCAGTGAGCCCACAGGGGCTAACTATGCT.

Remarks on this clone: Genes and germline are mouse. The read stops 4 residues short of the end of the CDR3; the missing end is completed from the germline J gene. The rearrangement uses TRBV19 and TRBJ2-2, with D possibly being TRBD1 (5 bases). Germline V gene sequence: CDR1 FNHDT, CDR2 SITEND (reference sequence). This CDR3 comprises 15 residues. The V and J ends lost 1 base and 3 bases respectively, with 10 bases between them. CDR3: CASSIIGGDTGQLYF. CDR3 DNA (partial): TGTGCCAGCAGTATAATAGGAGGGGACACCGGG.

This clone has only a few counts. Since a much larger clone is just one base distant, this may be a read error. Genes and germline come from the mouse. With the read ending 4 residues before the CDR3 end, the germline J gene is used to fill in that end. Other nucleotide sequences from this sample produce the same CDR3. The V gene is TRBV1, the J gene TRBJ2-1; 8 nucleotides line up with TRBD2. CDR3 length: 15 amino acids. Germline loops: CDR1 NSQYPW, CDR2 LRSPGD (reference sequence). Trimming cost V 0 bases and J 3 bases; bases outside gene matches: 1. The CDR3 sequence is CTCSAEGGAYAEQFF. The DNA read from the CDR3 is TGCACCTGCAGTGCAGAAGGGGGGGCCTATGCT.

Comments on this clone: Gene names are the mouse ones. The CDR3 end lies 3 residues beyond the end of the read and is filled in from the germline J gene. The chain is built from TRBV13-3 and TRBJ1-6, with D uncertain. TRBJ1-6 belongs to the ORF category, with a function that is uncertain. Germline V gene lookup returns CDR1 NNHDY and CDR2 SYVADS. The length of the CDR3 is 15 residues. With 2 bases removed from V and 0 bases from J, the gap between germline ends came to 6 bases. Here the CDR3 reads CASSETNSYNSPLYF. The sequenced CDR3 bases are TGTGCCAGCAGTGAAACTAATTCCTATAATTCGCCC.

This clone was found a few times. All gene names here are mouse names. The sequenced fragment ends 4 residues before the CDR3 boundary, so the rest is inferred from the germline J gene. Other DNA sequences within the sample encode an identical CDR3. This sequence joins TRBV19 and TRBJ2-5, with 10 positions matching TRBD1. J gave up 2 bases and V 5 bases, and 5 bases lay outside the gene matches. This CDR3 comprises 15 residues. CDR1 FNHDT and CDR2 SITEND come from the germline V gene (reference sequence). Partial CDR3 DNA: TGTGCCAGCAGCTCGACAGGGGGCGGCCAAGAC. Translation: CASSSTGGGQD. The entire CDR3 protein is CASSSTGGGQDTQYF. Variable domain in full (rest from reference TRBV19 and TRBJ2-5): GGIITQTPKFLIGQEGQKLTLKCQQNFNHDTMYWYRQDSGKGLRLIYYSITENDLQKGDLSEGYDASREKKSSFSLTVTSAQKNEMAVFLCASSSTGGGQDTQYFGPGTRLLVL.